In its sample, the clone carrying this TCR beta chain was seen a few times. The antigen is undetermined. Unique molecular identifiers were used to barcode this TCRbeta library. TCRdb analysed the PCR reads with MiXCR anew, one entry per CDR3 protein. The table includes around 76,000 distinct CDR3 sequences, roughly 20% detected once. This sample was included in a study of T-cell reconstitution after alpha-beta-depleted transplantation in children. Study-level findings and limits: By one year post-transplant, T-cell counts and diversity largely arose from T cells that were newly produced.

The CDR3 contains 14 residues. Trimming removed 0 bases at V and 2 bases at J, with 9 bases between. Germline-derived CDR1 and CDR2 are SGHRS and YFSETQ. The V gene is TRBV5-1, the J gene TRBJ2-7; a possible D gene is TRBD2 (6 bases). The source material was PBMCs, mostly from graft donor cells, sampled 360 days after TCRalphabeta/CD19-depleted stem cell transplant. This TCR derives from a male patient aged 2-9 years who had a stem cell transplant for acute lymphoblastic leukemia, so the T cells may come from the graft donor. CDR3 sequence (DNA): TGCGCCAGCAGCTTGGGACTAGTTGCCTACGAGCAGTACTTC. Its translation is CASSLGLVAYEQYF.